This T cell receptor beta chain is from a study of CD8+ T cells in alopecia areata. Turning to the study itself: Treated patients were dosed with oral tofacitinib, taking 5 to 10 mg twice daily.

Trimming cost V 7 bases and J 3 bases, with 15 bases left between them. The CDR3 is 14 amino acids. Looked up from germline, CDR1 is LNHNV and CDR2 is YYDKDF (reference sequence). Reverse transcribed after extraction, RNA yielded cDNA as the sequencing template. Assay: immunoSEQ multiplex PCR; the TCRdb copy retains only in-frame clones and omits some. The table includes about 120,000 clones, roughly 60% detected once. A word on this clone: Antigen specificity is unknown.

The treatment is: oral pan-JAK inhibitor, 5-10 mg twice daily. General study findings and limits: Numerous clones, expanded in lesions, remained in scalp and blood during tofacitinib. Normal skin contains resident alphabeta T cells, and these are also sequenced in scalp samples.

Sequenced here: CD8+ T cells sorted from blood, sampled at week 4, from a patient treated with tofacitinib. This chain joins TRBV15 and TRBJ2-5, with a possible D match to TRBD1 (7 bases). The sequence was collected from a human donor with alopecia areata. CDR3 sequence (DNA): TGTGCCACCAAGGAGGGGGCCCTAAAAGAGACCCAGTACTTC. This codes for CATKEGALKETQYF.